This TCR beta chain was sequenced for a study of T cells in Graves' hyperthyroidism and ophthalmopathy. This clonotype was observed a handful of times. A junction end diverges from the germline sequence, so it may reflect a read error. TCR beta CDR3 sequences were amplified from RNA transcripts. Primed by the HTBI set, a first-round RT-PCR was run on the TCR CDR3. A single record per CDR3 protein comes from TCRdb applying MiXCR to the multiplex PCR reads. The sample holds 530,000 or so distinct CDR3 sequences, 17% seen once. CDR1 is SGHNT and CDR2 is YYREEE in the germline V gene (reference sequence). The CDR3 consists of 13 residues.

The specimen sequenced was blood. This chain uses TRBV5-4 with TRBJ2-5; D is perhaps TRBD1 (5 bases). The origin of this receptor is a woman under 30 with Graves' ophthalmopathy. Here the CDR3 reads CASSWKGQETQHF. The DNA for the CDR3 is TGTGCCAGCAGCTGGAAAGGACAAGAGACCCAGCACTTC.